This T cell receptor (beta chain) stems from a study of T cells in Graves' hyperthyroidism and ophthalmopathy. Overall study findings and caveats: Blood also contained most expanded thyroid clonotypes above 0.001.

Authors of the study amplified TCR beta CDR3 regions from RNA transcripts. A set of HTBI primers served as the primers for a first-round RT-PCR of the TCR CDR3. MiXCR, run by TCRdb on the multiplex PCR reads, gives a single entry per CDR3 protein. Of roughly 290,000 distinct CDR3 sequences listed, about 13% are singletons. The CDR3 is made up of 13 amino acids. Trimming shortened V by 8 bases and J by 6 bases, and 14 bases separated the two germline ends. The germline V gene encodes CDR1 SNHLY and CDR2 FYNNEI. There are many counts of this clonotype. Its target is unknown. The chain combines TRBV2 with TRBJ2-4; D is ambiguous. Sequenced input: blood. The receptor was isolated from a woman aged 40 to 49 with Graves' hyperthyroidism. The CDR3 loop is CASGPGGLNIQYF. The CDR3 DNA is TGTGCCAGCGGGCCGGGCGGCTTAAACATTCAGTACTTC.